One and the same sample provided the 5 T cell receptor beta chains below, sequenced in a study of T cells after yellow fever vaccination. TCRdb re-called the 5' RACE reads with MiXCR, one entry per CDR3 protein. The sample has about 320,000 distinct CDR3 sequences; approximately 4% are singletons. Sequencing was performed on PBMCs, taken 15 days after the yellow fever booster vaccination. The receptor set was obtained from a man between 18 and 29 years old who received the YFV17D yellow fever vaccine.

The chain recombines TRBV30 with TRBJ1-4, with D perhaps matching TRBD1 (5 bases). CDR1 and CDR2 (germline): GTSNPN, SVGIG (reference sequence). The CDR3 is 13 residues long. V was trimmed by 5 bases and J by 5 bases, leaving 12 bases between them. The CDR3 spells CAWGTLENEKLFF. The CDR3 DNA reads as TGTGCCTGGGGGACCCTCGAGAATGAAAAACTGTTTTTT.

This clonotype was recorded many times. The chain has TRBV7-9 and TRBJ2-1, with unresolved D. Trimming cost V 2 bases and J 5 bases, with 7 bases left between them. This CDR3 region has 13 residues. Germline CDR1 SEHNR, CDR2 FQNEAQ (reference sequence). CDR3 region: CASSLSLNNEQFF. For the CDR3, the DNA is TGTGCCAGCAGCTTAAGTCTAAACAATGAGCAGTTCTTC. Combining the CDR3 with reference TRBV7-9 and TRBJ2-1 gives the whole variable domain DTGVSQNPRHKITKRGQNVTFRCDPISEHNRLYWYRQTLGQGPEFLTYFQNEAQLEKSRLLSDRFSAERPKGSFSTLEIQRTEQGDSAMYLCASSLSLNNEQFFGPGTRLTVL.

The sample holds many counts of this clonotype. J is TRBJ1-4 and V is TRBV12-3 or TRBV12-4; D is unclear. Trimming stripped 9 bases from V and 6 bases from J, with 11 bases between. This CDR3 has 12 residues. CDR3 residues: CASKGLDEKLFF. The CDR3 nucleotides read TGTGCCAGTAAGGGTCTAGATGAAAAACTGTTTTTT.

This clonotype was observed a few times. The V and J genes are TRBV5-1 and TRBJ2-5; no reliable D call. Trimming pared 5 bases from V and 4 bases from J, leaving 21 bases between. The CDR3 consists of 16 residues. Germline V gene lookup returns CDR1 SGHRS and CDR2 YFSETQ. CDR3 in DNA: TGCGCCAGCAGACCAGACGGAACCCTGGGTGGAGAGACCCAGTACTTC. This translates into CASRPDGTLGGETQYF.

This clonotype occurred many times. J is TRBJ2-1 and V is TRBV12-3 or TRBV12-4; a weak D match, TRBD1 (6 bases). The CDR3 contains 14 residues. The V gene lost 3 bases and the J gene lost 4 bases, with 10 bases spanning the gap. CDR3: CASSFEGTYNEQFF. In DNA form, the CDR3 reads TGTGCCAGCAGTTTTGAGGGGACATACAATGAGCAGTTCTTC.